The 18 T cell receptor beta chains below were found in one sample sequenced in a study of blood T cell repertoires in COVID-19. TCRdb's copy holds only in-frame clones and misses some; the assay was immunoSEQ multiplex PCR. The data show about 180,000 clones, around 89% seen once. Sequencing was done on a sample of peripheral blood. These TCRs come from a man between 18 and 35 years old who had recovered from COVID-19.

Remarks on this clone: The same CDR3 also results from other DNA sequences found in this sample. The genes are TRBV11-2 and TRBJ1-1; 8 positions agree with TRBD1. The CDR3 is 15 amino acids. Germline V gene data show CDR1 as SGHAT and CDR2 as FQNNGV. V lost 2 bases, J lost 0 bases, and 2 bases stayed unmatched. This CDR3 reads CASSLSGGMNTEAFF. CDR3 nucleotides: TGTGCCAGCAGCTTATCAGGGGGCATGAACACTGAAGCTTTCTTT. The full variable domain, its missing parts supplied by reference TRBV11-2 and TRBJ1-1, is EAGVAQSPRYKIIEKRQSVAFWCNPISGHATLYWYQQILGQGPKLLIQFQNNGVVDDSQLPKDRFSAERLKGVDSTLKIQPAKLEDSAVYLCASSLSGGMNTEAFFGQGTRLTVV.

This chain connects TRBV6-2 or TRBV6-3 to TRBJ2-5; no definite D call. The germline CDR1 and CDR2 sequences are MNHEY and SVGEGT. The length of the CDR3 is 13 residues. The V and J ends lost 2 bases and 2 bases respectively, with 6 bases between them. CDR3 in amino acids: CASSYMRQETQYF. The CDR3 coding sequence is TGTGCCAGCAGTTACATGCGGCAAGAGACCCAGTACTTC.

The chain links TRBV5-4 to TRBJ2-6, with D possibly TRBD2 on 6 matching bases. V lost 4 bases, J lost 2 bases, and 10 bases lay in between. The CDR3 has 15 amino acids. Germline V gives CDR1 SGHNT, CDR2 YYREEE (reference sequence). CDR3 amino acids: CASSRGGPGANVLTF. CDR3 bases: TGTGCCAGCAGCCGAGGAGGGCCTGGGGCCAACGTCCTGACTTTC.

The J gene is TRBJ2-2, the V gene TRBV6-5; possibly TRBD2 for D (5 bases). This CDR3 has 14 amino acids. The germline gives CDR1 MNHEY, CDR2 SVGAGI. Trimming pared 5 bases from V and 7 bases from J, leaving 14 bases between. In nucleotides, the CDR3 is TGTGCCAGCAGTCCAACGGGGAAGGGCGGGGAGCTGTTTTTT. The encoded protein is CASSPTGKGGELFF.

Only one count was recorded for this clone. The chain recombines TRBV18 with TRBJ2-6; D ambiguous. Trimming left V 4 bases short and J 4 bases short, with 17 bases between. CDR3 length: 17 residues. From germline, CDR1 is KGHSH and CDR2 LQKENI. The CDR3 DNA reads TGTGCCAGCTCACGCGAATACAGCTACGGAGGGGCCAACGTCCTGACTTTC. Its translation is CASSREYSYGGANVLTF.

The CDR3 loop is CASRLAGAGEQYF. The CDR3 region has the DNA TGTGCCAGCAGGCTAGCGGGAGCTGGGGAGCAGTACTTC. The chain uses TRBV7-2 and TRBJ2-7; the match to TRBD2 covers 10 bases. CDR1 is SGHTA, CDR2 FQGNSA, per germline. The CDR3 runs to 13 residues. V gave up 6 bases and J gave up 7 bases; unmatched junction bases: 6.

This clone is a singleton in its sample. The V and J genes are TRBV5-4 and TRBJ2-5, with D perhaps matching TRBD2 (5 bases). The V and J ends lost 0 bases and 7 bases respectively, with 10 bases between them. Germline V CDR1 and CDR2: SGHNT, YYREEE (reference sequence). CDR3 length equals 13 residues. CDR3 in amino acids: CASSLVEAGTQYF. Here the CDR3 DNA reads TGTGCCAGCAGCTTGGTGGAGGCCGGGACCCAGTACTTC.

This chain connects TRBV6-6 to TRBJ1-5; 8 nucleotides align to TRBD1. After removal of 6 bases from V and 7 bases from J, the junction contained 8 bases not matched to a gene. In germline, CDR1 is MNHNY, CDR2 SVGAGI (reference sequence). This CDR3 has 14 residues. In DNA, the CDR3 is TGTGCCAGCAGGGGACAGGCCCAGGGGCAGCCCCAGCATTTT. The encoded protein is CASRGQAQGQPQHF.

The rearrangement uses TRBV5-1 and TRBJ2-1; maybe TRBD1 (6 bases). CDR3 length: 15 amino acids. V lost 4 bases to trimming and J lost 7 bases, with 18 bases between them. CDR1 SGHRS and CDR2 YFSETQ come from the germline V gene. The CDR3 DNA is TGCGCCAGCAGCCCGAGGCCACAGGGAACGAATGAGCAGTTCTTC. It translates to CASSPRPQGTNEQFF.

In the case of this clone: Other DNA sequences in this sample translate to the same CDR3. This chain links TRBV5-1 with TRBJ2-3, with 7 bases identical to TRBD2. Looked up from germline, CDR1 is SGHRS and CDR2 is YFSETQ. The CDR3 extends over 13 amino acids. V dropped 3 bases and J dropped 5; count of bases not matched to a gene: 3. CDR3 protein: CASSSGGGDTQYF. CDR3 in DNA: TGCGCCAGCAGCTCGGGCGGGGGAGATACGCAGTATTTT.

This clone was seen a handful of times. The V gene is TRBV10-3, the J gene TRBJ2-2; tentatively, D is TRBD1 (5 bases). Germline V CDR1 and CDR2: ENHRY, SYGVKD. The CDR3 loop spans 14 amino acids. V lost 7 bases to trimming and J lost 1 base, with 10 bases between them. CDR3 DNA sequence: TGTGCCATCACCAGCACAGGGAACACCGGGGAGCTGTTTTTT. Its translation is CAITSTGNTGELFF.

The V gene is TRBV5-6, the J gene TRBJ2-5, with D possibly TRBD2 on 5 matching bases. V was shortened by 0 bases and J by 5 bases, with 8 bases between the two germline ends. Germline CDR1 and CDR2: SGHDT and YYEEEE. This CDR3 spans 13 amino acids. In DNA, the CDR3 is TGTGCCAGCAGCTTGGGAGGGATCGAGACCCAGTACTTC. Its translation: CASSLGGIETQYF.

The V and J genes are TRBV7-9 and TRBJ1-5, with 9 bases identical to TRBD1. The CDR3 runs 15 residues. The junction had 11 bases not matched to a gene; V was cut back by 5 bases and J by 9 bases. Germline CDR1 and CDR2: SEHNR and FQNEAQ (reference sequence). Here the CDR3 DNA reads TGTGCCAGCAGCCCAGGGACAGGGAGAGAGCGGCCCCAGCATTTT. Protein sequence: CASSPGTGRERPQHF.

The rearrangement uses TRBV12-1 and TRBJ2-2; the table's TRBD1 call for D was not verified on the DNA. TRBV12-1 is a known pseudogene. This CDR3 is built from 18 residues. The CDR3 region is CASSFPPPSGWGPGELFF. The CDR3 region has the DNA TGTGCCAGCAGCTTTCCCCCCCCCAGCGGTTGGGGGCCCGGGGAGCTGTTTTTT.

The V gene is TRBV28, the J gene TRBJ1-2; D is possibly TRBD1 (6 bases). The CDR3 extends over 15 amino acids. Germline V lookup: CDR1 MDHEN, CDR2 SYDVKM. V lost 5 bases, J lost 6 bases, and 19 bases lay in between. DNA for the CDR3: TGTGCCAGCAGTCCTAACGCGGCAGGGGTGAATGGCTACACCTTC. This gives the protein CASSPNAAGVNGYTF.

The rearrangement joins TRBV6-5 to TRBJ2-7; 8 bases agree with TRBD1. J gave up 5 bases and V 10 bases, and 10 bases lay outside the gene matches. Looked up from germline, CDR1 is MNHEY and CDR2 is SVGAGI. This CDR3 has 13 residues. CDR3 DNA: TGTGCCACGTCGAGGACAGGGCGAGACGAGCAGTACTTC. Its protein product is CATSRTGRDEQYF.

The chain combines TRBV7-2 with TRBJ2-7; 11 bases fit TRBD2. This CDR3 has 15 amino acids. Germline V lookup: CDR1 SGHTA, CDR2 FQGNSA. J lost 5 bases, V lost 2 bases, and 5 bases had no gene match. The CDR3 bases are TGTGCCAGCAGCTTAACTAGCGGGAGATTCAACGAGCAGTACTTC. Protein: CASSLTSGRFNEQYF.

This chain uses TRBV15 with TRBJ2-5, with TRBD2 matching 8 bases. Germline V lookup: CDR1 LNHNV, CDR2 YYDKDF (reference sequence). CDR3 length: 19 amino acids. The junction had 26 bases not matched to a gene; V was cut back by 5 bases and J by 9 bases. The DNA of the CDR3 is TGTGCCACCAGCCCCGTATTAACAAGTCGGGGGGGGACCCCGGGGGCCCAGTACTTC. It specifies CATSPVLTSRGGTPGAQYF.